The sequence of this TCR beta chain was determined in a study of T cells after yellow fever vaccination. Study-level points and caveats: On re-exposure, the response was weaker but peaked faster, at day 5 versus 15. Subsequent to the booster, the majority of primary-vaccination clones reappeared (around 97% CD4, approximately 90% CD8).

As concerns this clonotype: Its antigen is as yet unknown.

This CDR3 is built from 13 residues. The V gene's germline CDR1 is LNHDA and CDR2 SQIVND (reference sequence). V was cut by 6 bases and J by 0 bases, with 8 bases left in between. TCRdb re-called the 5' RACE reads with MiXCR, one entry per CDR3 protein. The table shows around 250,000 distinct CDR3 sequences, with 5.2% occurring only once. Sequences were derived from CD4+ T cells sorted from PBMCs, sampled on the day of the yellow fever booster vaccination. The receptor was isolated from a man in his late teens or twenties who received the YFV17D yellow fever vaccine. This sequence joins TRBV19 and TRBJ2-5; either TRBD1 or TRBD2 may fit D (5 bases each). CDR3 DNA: TGTGCCAGTAGAGGGGACCACCAAGAGACCCAGTACTTC. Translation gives CASRGDHQETQYF.